This TCR beta chain was recovered during a study of T cells and Merkel cell carcinoma outcomes. Study results and caveats: Reportedly, T-cell repertoire with density predicts Merkel cell carcinoma outcomes.

Only in-frame clones appear in the TCRdb table, and some are missing; sequencing was by immunoSEQ multiplex PCR. The sample yields some 600 clones, more than 85% seen once. As for this clone: What it binds is unknown.

The sequence was collected from a human donor with Merkel cell carcinoma. Sequences were obtained from tumor tissue from Merkel cell carcinoma.

CDR3 sequence: CASSLALTGGYEQYF. The CDR3 region has the DNA TGTGCCAGCAGCTTAGCGCTGACAGGGGGCTACGAGCAGTACTTC. The chain carries TRBV7-9 and TRBJ2-7, with 9 positions matching TRBD1. The CDR3 spans 15 residues. Germline loops: CDR1 SEHNR, CDR2 FQNEAQ (reference sequence). The trim removed 0 bases at V and 3 bases at J, leaving 3 bases unmatched.